Each of the 5 T cell receptor beta chains below was sequenced from the same sample in a study of human T cells and chemical hapten exposure. Time point denoted: pre-sensitization, week 0. The treatment is: therapeutic diphenylcyclopropenone sensitization with weekly scalp DPC. TCRdb used MiXCR to reprocess the RACE reads, holding one entry per CDR3 protein. The data show some 250,000 distinct CDR3 sequences, approximately 7.5% seen once. Sequenced material: whole blood, taken in connection with sensitization to the hapten diphenylcyclopropenone (DPC). The receptors originated from a man between 18 and 29 years old with alopecia areata. Some clones in this sample may be carry-over from other donors' samples.

This clonotype has at least ten counts. This chain connects TRBV4-3 to TRBJ2-7; the D gene is possibly TRBD2 (5 bases). Germline V gene sequence: CDR1 LGHNA, CDR2 YSLEER. V lost 0 bases and J 3 bases, leaving 12 bases between the germline ends. The CDR3 consists of 15 residues. The CDR3: CASSQDRTRGYEQYF. The CDR3 bases are TGCGCCAGCAGCCAAGATCGAACTAGAGGCTACGAGCAGTACTTC.

DNA of the CDR3: TGTGCCAGCAGTTTTGGCCTAGCGGGCGAGCAGTACGTC. Translating it yields CASSFGLAGEQYV. The chain employs TRBV28 and TRBJ2-7; TRBD2 aligns across 8 bases. The CDR3 consists of 13 residues. V shed 3 bases, J shed 6 bases, and the junction held 4 bases outside the gene matches. Per germline, CDR1 MDHEN and CDR2 SYDVKM.

This chain links TRBV7-2 with TRBJ2-2; D may be TRBD2 (5 bases). The V end lost 3 bases, the J end lost 5 bases, and 10 bases lay between the germline ends. Germline values: CDR1 SGHTA, CDR2 FQGNSA. The CDR3 covers 14 residues. The DNA for the CDR3 is TGTGCCAGCAGCTTTCGGCCGGGGACCGGGGAGCTGTTTTTT. Its translation: CASSFRPGTGELFF.

The rearrangement uses TRBV6-2 or TRBV6-3 and TRBJ2-7, with 9 bases aligning to TRBD1. V lost 5 bases, J lost 3 bases, and 2 bases stayed unmatched. The CDR3 is made up of 13 amino acids. Per germline, CDR1 MNHEY and CDR2 SVGEGT. CDR3 in DNA: TGTGCCAGCAGTATGACAGGGGGCTACGAGCAGTACTTC. Its translation is CASSMTGGYEQYF.

The table lists this clonotype with many counts. The V and J genes are TRBV20-1 and TRBJ2-7; D is possibly TRBD2 (5 bases). Trimming pared 6 bases from V and 4 bases from J, leaving 22 bases between. The CDR3 totals 15 residues. Germline V gene sequence: CDR1 DFQATT, CDR2 SNEGSKA (reference sequence). The DNA of the CDR3 is TGCAGTGCCCGAAGGATTCCGGCAGGAGGATACGAGCAGTACTTC. Translated: CSARRIPAGGYEQYF.